These 8 T cell receptor beta chains were all obtained from the same sample, sequenced in a study of OX40 agonist ivuxolimab in advanced cancers. Assay: immunoSEQ multiplex PCR; the TCRdb copy retains only in-frame clones and omits some. This table holds about 20,000 clones, 70% to 90% found once. The starting material was CD4+ or CD8+ T cells sorted from blood, obtained in a trial of the OX40 agonist ivuxolimab. Receptors originate from an adult with an advanced solid tumor such as melanoma, head and neck, liver or kidney cancer.

This chain links TRBV7-9 with TRBJ1-1; maybe TRBD1 (6 bases). Trimming stripped 5 bases from V and 5 bases from J, with 15 bases between. CDR3 length: 14 residues. The germline CDR1 and CDR2 sequences are SEHNR and FQNEAQ (reference sequence). The CDR3 reads CASSPEGGTTEAFF. CDR3 in DNA: TGTGCCAGCAGCCCTGAGGGGGGTACGACTGAAGCTTTCTTT.

This clone was seen a single time. The rearrangement uses TRBV27 and TRBJ2-5, with 9 bases that match TRBD2. The CDR3 is made up of 15 amino acids. Looked up from germline, CDR1 is MNHEY and CDR2 is SMNVEV (reference sequence). V lost 6 bases, J lost 2 bases, and 7 bases stayed unmatched. The DNA for the CDR3 is TGTGCCAGCAGACAGCGGGGGGCGTTACAAGAGACCCAGTACTTC. This encodes CASRQRGALQETQYF.

The chain uses TRBV7-8 and TRBJ2-7; 13 bases match TRBD2. The length of the CDR3 is 16 residues. Germline CDR1 is SGHVS and CDR2 is FQNEAQ. The ends lost 5 bases at V and 3 bases at J; junction bases unmatched: 7. In DNA, the CDR3 is TGTGCCAGCAGCGTGAGACTAGCGGGGGGTGACTACGAGCAGTACTTC. Its translation is CASSVRLAGGDYEQYF.

The chain uses TRBV5-1 and TRBJ1-4; no definite D call. The CDR3 is 16 residues long. Germline assignment: CDR1 SGHRS and CDR2 YFSETQ. Trimming removed 0 bases at V and 3 bases at J, with 12 bases between. As DNA, the CDR3 is TGCGCCAGCAGCTTGGGACAAACTCCGGCTAATGAAAAACTGTTTTTT. Encoded protein: CASSLGQTPANEKLFF. Full variable domain (outside the CDR3, taken from reference TRBV5-1 and TRBJ1-4): KAGVTQTPRYLIKTRGQQVTLSCSPISGHRSVSWYQQTPGQGLQFLFEYFSETQRNKGNFPGRFSGRQFSNSRSEMNVSTLELGDSALYLCASSLGQTPANEKLFFGSGTQLSVL.

The chain has TRBV6-1 and TRBJ1-5; D gene uncertain. The CDR3 extends over 15 amino acids. The germline V gene has CDR1 MNHNS and CDR2 SASEGT. Trimming removed 2 bases at V and 5 bases at J, with 13 bases between. CDR3 nucleotide sequence: TGTGCCAGCAGTGAATCTGAGGAACCGTATCAGCCCCAGCATTTT. Translated, it gives CASSESEEPYQPQHF.

J is TRBJ2-5 and V is TRBV10-3; the match to TRBD2 covers 13 bases. CDR1 is ENHRY and CDR2 is SYGVKD in the germline V gene. The CDR3 length is 16 residues. J was trimmed by 4 bases and V by 6 bases; bases with no gene match: 8. The CDR3 sequence: CAISRTSGSGRETQYF. CDR3 sequence (DNA): TGTGCCATCAGCCGGACTAGCGGGAGTGGACGAGAGACCCAGTACTTC.

This sequence joins TRBV9 and TRBJ2-5; no reliable D call. The DNA end is a closer match to TRBJ2-7, so the J assignment may be wrong. Per germline, CDR1 SGDLS and CDR2 YYNGEE. The CDR3 is 15 amino acids. The CDR3 nucleotides are TGTGCCAGCAGCCCCTCCTGGGGTAACTCCTACGAGCAGTACTTC. Its protein product is CASSPSWGNSYEQYF.

This chain links TRBV5-8 with TRBJ2-7; D unresolved. CDR1 and CDR2 from the germline V gene are SGHTS and YDEGEE. The CDR3 is 12 amino acids. V dropped 4 bases and J dropped 5 bases, with 10 bases sitting between them. The CDR3 nucleotides read TGTGCCAGCAGCCAAGATGTGGACGAGCAGTACTTC. It codes for CASSQDVDEQYF.